This T cell receptor beta chain was sequenced in a study of CD8 T cells in Susac syndrome. V shed 3 bases, J shed 6 bases, and the junction held 7 bases outside the gene matches. CDR1 and CDR2 from the germline V gene are LGHDT and YNNKEL (reference sequence). This CDR3 spans 15 amino acids. CD8+ and CD4+ T cells taken from blood had their TCR beta sequenced. Reverse transcription of roughly 0.5 to 1 ug RNA used random hexamers. Via MiXCR, TCRdb re-called the immunoSEQ multiplex PCR reads, giving one row per CDR3 protein. The profile shows about 250,000 distinct CDR3 sequences, 93% of them singletons.

Sequencing was done on a sample of CD4+ T cells from PBMCs. This clonotype was obtained from a human donor with multiple sclerosis. The genes are TRBV3-1 and TRBJ1-5; 8 nucleotides line up with TRBD1. CDR3 residues: CASSHGTGLFQPQHF. In DNA, the CDR3 is TGTGCCAGCAGCCACGGGACAGGATTGTTTCAGCCCCAGCATTTT.